Below are 24 T cell receptor beta chains sequenced from a single sample in a study of CD8+CD57+ T cells in acquired aplastic anemia. Profiles of TCR beta VDJ and CDR3 were generated from a genomic DNA template. TCRdb called the reads again in MiXCR, with one record for every CDR3 protein. Among 200,000 to 250,000 distinct CDR3 sequences, over 60% were seen once, and the ten largest hold 25% to 30%. Sequencing used sorted CD4+, CD8+, or CD8+CD57+ T cells (not recorded which) from PBMCs. The receptors stem from a human donor in good health.

This chain links TRBV29-1 with TRBJ2-7; tentative D call: TRBD1 (5 bases). Germline CDR1 is SQVTM and CDR2 is ANQGSEA. V was clipped by 8 bases and J by 2 bases, with 13 bases between them. The CDR3 has 12 amino acids. The CDR3 bases are TGCAGCAGTTTGACAGAAACCTACGAGCAGTACTTC. Amino acid sequence: CSSLTETYEQYF.

DNA of the CDR3: TGTGCCAGCAAAAGCGGCACAAACAATGAGCAGTTCTTC. Its translation is CASKSGTNNEQFF. J is TRBJ2-1 and V is TRBV2; TRBD2 is a possible D gene (5 bases). Germline CDR1 reads SNHLY; CDR2 reads FYNNEI. The CDR3 contains 13 residues. V lost 7 bases and J lost 5, with 12 bases in between.

This clonotype was seen a few times. With a much larger clone just one base away, this may be a read error. This rearrangement joins TRBV5-1 to TRBJ2-4; a possible D gene is TRBD1 (6 bases). The ends were cut back, 0 bases at V and 12 bases at J, with 22 bases in the middle. The CDR3 is 16 amino acids. The germline CDR1 and CDR2 sequences are SGHRS and YFSETQ. CDR3 amino acids: CASSLASLAKGDTQYF. In DNA, the CDR3 is TGCGCCAGCAGCTTGGCCTCGTTGGCCAAAGGGGACACTCAGTACTTC.

V and J are TRBV12-3 or TRBV12-4 and TRBJ1-2; 8 bases line up with TRBD1. CDR3 length: 13 amino acids. In DNA form, the CDR3 reads TGTGCTAGTGGGGGGACAGGTATCTCTGGAAACACCTTC. This encodes CASGGTGISGNTF.

The V and J genes are TRBV7-9 and TRBJ2-3; TRBD2 agrees at 8 bases. The CDR3 is made up of 17 amino acids. J lost 4 bases, V lost 5 bases, and 14 bases had no gene match. The germline gives CDR1 SEHNR, CDR2 FQNEAQ (reference sequence). This CDR3 is CASSISGTSLGADTQYF. The CDR3 DNA reads as TGTGCCAGCAGCATTAGCGGGACTTCCTTAGGCGCAGATACGCAGTATTTT.

The chain employs TRBV6-5 and TRBJ2-1, with D possibly being TRBD2 (6 bases). Germline values: CDR1 MNHEY, CDR2 SVGAGI. V gave up 6 bases and J gave up 3 bases, with 18 bases separating them. CDR3 length: 16 amino acids. The CDR3 sequence: CASRGLSVGGYNEQFF. CDR3 nucleotides: TGTGCCAGCAGGGGACTCTCGGTCGGGGGCTACAATGAGCAGTTCTTC.

This clonotype showed up just a few times. The chain has TRBV19 and TRBJ1-6; unclear D gene. The CDR3 loop spans 15 amino acids. Trimming shortened V by 0 bases and J by 5 bases, and 8 bases separated the two germline ends. Germline-derived CDR1 and CDR2 are LNHDA and SQIVND (reference sequence). The CDR3 nucleotides read TGTGCCAGTAGTATAGAGGGCGGGGATAATTCACCCCTCCACTTT. Residues: CASSIEGGDNSPLHF.

The V call is TRBV5-1, the J call TRBJ1-1; D gene uncertain. The CDR3 loop spans 12 amino acids. Per the germline V gene, CDR1 is SGHRS and CDR2 is YFSETQ. V lost 0 bases, J lost 10 bases, and 10 bases lay in between. Here the CDR3 reads CASSLVGVGAFF. CDR3 bases: TGCGCCAGCAGCTTGGTTGGGGTAGGAGCTTTCTTT.

This clonotype has only a few counts. The rearrangement links TRBV6-2 or TRBV6-3 to TRBJ2-1, with a tentative D call TRBD2 (5 bases). Trimming shortened V by 6 bases and J by 6 bases, and 15 bases separated the two germline ends. The germline V gene encodes CDR1 MNHEY and CDR2 SVGEGT. The length of the CDR3 is 14 residues. CDR3 loop: CASSSYTSGNEQFF. The CDR3 nucleotides read TGTGCCAGCAGCTCATATACTAGTGGCAATGAGCAGTTCTTC.

The chain uses TRBV20-1 and TRBJ1-1; D not resolved. In germline, CDR1 is DFQATT, CDR2 SNEGSKA (reference sequence). The ends were cut back, 6 bases at V and 6 bases at J, with 14 bases in the middle. The CDR3 is made up of 12 amino acids. The CDR3 DNA sequence: TGCAGTGCCCTACACCCCAACGCTGAAGCTTTCTTT. Its protein is CSALHPNAEAFF.

Comments on this clonotype: With a much larger clone just one base away, this may be a read error. V and J are TRBV7-9 and TRBJ2-1; D unresolved. The V gene's germline CDR1 is SEHNR and CDR2 FQNEAQ (reference sequence). CDR3 size: 12 residues. Trimming removed 2 bases at V and 10 bases at J, with 9 bases between. In nucleotides, the CDR3 is TGTGCCAGCAGCTTAAGGGAATACGAGCAGTTCTTC. Its translation is CASSLREYEQFF.

V usage is TRBV20-1 and J usage is TRBJ1-2, with a possible D match to TRBD1 (5 bases). Germline V CDR1 and CDR2: DFQATT, SNEGSKA (reference sequence). Trimming shortened V by 4 bases and J by 5 bases, and 8 bases separated the two germline ends. The CDR3 consists of 11 residues. The CDR3 bases are TGCAGTGCTAAGGGACCGTATGGCTACACCTTC. Its protein product is CSAKGPYGYTF.

Points on this clonotype: This may be a read error, as it is one base from a much larger clone. The V gene is TRBV6-5, the J gene TRBJ2-1, with 7 nucleotides matching TRBD1. CDR1 and CDR2 (germline): MNHEY, SVGAGI. V shed 6 bases and J 4 bases; nucleotides not matched to a gene: 9. The CDR3 consists of 15 residues. The CDR3 nucleotides are TGTGCCAGCAGAACCGACAGGGAGCCTTACAATGAGCAGTTCTTC. Amino acids: CASRTDREPYNEQFF.

With regard to this clonotype: A single base separates this from a much larger clone, so it may be a read error. The V gene is TRBV27, the J gene TRBJ2-3, with 7 bases matching TRBD1. The CDR3 runs to 11 residues. The V segment lost 5 bases and the J segment 11 bases; nucleotides outside the gene matches: 4. The germline gives CDR1 MNHEY, CDR2 SMNVEV (reference sequence). CDR3 region: CASSPGGMQYF. In DNA form, the CDR3 reads TGTGCCAGCAGTCCAGGGGGTATGCAGTATTTT.

The gene calls are TRBV7-2 and TRBJ1-3; a weak D match, TRBD1 (6 bases). Trimming shortened V by 1 base and J by 4 bases, and 11 bases separated the two germline ends. CDR3 size: 15 residues. Germline V gene lookup returns CDR1 SGHTA and CDR2 FQGNSA. The CDR3, as DNA: TGTGCCAGCAGCTTAGTTGGGACATCCGGAAACACCATATATTTT. This translates into CASSLVGTSGNTIYF.

The V call is TRBV24-1, the J call TRBJ1-2; D is unclear. The germline V gene has CDR1 KGHDR and CDR2 SFDVKD. The CDR3 has 13 residues. Trimming shortened V by 5 bases and J by 4 bases, and 10 bases separated the two germline ends. The CDR3 loop reads CATSAGLRYGYTF. CDR3 coding DNA: TGTGCCACCAGTGCCGGACTCCGCTATGGCTACACCTTC.

This clonotype is a singleton in its sample. V usage is TRBV5-1 and J usage is TRBJ2-7; 11 bases line up with TRBD2. The germline CDR1 and CDR2 sequences are SGHRS and YFSETQ. The V and J ends lost 3 bases and 2 bases, in that order; junction bases with no gene match: 7. The CDR3 runs 16 residues. The CDR3 DNA sequence: TGCGCCAGCAGCTCCGGACTAGCGGGCCGGACCTACGAGCAGTACTTC. It is translated as CASSSGLAGRTYEQYF.

This clonotype was recorded many times. This chain uses TRBV7-3 with TRBJ2-7; unclear D gene. This CDR3 contains 13 residues. Germline CDR1 and CDR2: SGHTA and FQGTGA. The V and J ends lost 4 bases and 2 bases respectively, with 9 bases between them. The CDR3 DNA follows: TGTGCCAGCAGCTCTATGATCCCCTACGAGCAGTACTTC. Residues: CASSSMIPYEQYF.

This clonotype was detected only a few times. The V and J genes are TRBV29-1 and TRBJ2-5; 9 bases map to TRBD2. After removal of 4 bases from V and 2 bases from J, the junction contained 11 bases not matched to a gene. The CDR3 runs to 16 residues. CDR1 SQVTM and CDR2 ANQGSEA come from the germline V gene. CDR3 amino acids: CSVVSGGGARQETQYF. Here the CDR3 DNA reads TGCAGCGTTGTGAGTGGCGGGGGGGCACGTCAAGAGACCCAGTACTTC.

The V call is TRBV10-3, the J call TRBJ2-7; D possibly matches TRBD1 or TRBD2 (5 bases each). V was trimmed by 8 bases and J by 2 bases, leaving 10 bases between them. In germline, CDR1 is ENHRY, CDR2 SYGVKD. The CDR3 spans 12 residues. In DNA, the CDR3 is TGTGCCATCGGGACGTCCACCTACGAGCAGTACTTC. Translation gives CAIGTSTYEQYF.

The chain couples TRBV5-1 to TRBJ2-7; TRBD1 matches 9 bases. The CDR3 extends over 15 amino acids. Germline V gene lookup returns CDR1 SGHRS and CDR2 YFSETQ. Trimming removed 4 bases from V and 4 bases from J; junction bases left unmatched: 9. The CDR3 DNA is TGCGCCAGCAGCCCGGGACAGGGTGCCCTATACGAGCAGTACTTC. Encoded protein: CASSPGQGALYEQYF.

Note on this clonotype: One junction end disagrees with the germline gene, perhaps due to a read error. The V and J genes are TRBV24-1 and TRBJ2-1; 8 bases agree with TRBD2. This CDR3 spans 15 amino acids. In germline, CDR1 is KGHDR, CDR2 SFDVKD. Written as DNA, the CDR3 is TGTGCCAGCAGTTCCTCCGGGACTAGTGTCAATGAGCAGTTCTTC. As protein: CASSSSGTSVNEQFF.

Note on this clonotype: The junction departs from the called germline gene at one end, perhaps through a read error. The J gene is TRBJ2-3, the V gene TRBV2; D unresolved. Germline assignment: CDR1 SNHLY and CDR2 FYNNEI. This CDR3 has 12 amino acids. Written as DNA, the CDR3 is TGTGCCAGAATGTCAACCACAGTTACGCAGTATTTT. This encodes CARMSTTVTQYF.

The chain employs TRBV7-8 and TRBJ2-7; 11 bases are shared with TRBD1. CDR1 and CDR2 from the germline V gene are SGHVS and FQNEAQ. The CDR3 runs to 15 residues. V lost 5 bases to trimming and J lost 5 bases; unmatched junction nucleotides: 8. The CDR3 loop reads CASSQQDRGLHEQYF. In nucleotides, the CDR3 is TGTGCCAGCAGCCAACAGGACAGGGGGCTGCACGAGCAGTACTTC.